The clone carrying this TCR beta chain has more than one count but fewer than ten. What it binds is not known. V lost 4 bases and J lost 5; bases outside the gene matches: 8. The CDR3 runs 14 residues. Germline CDR1 SQVTM, CDR2 ANQGSEA. These data are taken from a study of beta chain features in type 1 diabetes. General observations from the study: TCRB CDR3 length was moderately but significantly reduced in all four CD4+ subsets of Type 1 diabetes patients.

The isolated RNA, all of it, was reverse transcribed, so expressed TCRB transcripts were what got sequenced. Assay used: immunoSEQ multiplex PCR; TCRdb lists only in-frame clones, some missing. The table has about 700,000 clones, around 15% seen once; the top ten hold about 0.02%. Sequencing was done on a sample of naive CD4+ T cells from blood. The source is a man aged 18 to 35 with type 1 diabetes. The chain couples TRBV29-1 to TRBJ1-1; 9 nucleotides line up with TRBD1. CDR3 region: CSVVPGQGRTEAFF. The CDR3 DNA sequence: TGCAGCGTTGTGCCGGGACAGGGCCGGACTGAAGCTTTCTTT.